These 30 T cell receptor beta chains originate from one sample sequenced in a study of blood T cell repertoires in COVID-19. Sequencing used immunoSEQ multiplex PCR; TCRdb keeps in-frame clones, though not all of them. The sample lists approximately 37,000 clones, approximately 88% seen once, with roughly a fifth in the top ten. Material: peripheral blood. The receptors shown here come from a man aged 45-60 years with active COVID-19.

The gene calls are TRBV27 and TRBJ2-3; tentative D call: TRBD2 (6 bases). The CDR3 is 12 amino acids. Germline values: CDR1 MNHEY, CDR2 SMNVEV (reference sequence). With 5 bases removed from V and 10 bases from J, the gap between germline ends came to 13 bases. The CDR3 DNA is TGTGCCAGCAGTCTAGGGACTTCGGCGCAGTATTTT. This codes for CASSLGTSAQYF.

This clone was recorded once. V is TRBV4-2 and J is TRBJ2-5; 9 positions match TRBD1. CDR1 is LGHNA, CDR2 YNFKEQ, per germline. There are 16 residues in the CDR3. The V segment lost 0 bases and the J segment 4 bases; nucleotides outside the gene matches: 6. The CDR3 spells CASSQDPDRGRETQYF. Written as DNA, the CDR3 is TGTGCCAGCAGCCAAGATCCGGACAGGGGCCGAGAGACCCAGTACTTC.

The gene calls are TRBV6-5 and TRBJ1-1, with D possibly matching TRBD1 (5 bases). This CDR3 comprises 15 residues. Trimming shortened V by 0 bases and J by 6 bases, and 14 bases separated the two germline ends. Germline CDR1 is MNHEY and CDR2 is SVGAGI. CDR3: CASSYSQGWKAEAFF. The CDR3 DNA reads as TGTGCCAGCAGTTACTCTCAGGGCTGGAAGGCTGAAGCTTTCTTT.

The gene calls are TRBV5-4 and TRBJ2-5; TRBD2 matches 10 bases. The trim removed 1 base at V and 5 bases at J, leaving 2 bases unmatched. Germline V CDR1 and CDR2: SGHNT, YYREEE (reference sequence). This CDR3 has 14 amino acids. CDR3 coding DNA: TGTGCCAGCAGCTTGCTAGCGGGAGACGAGACCCAGTACTTC. Translating gives CASSLLAGDETQYF.

The gene calls are TRBV6-5 and TRBJ1-2; a possible D gene is TRBD1 (5 bases). Trimming cost V 2 bases and J 5 bases, with 12 bases left between them. The CDR3 is made up of 14 amino acids. Germline values: CDR1 MNHEY, CDR2 SVGAGI. CDR3: CASSYGGRGYGYTF. DNA of the CDR3: TGTGCCAGCAGTTACGGGGGGAGGGGTTATGGCTACACCTTC.

The chain combines TRBV5-6 with TRBJ1-3, with D unclear. The germline V and J ends were trimmed by 0 bases and 2 bases, with 15 bases remaining between them. Germline CDR1 SGHDT, CDR2 YYEEEE. CDR3 length equals 17 residues. CDR3 sequence: CASSLVVEGNAGNTIYF. CDR3 bases: TGTGCCAGCAGCTTGGTGGTAGAGGGAAATGCTGGAAACACCATATATTTT.

The chain uses TRBV24-1 and TRBJ2-7, with TRBD1 identical over 7 bases. Trimming removed 3 bases from V and 2 bases from J; junction bases left unmatched: 6. The V gene's germline CDR1 is KGHDR and CDR2 SFDVKD. The CDR3 loop spans 15 amino acids. The CDR3 is CATSDTTGSPYEQYF. CDR3 nucleotides: TGTGCCACCAGTGATACGACAGGGTCCCCCTACGAGCAGTACTTC.

The CDR3 is CASSQGAGPGYTF. The CDR3 DNA reads as TGTGCCAGCAGCCAAGGGGCAGGGCCTGGCTACACCTTC. V usage is TRBV4-2 and J usage is TRBJ1-2, with D possibly TRBD1 on 5 matching bases. The V gene's germline CDR1 is LGHNA and CDR2 YNFKEQ. The CDR3 contains 13 residues. The V gene lost 1 base and the J gene lost 7 bases, with 10 bases spanning the gap.

The J gene is TRBJ2-3, the V gene TRBV15; 9 bases line up with TRBD2. Looked up from germline, CDR1 is LNHNV and CDR2 is YYDKDF (reference sequence). The CDR3 has 17 amino acids. With V trimmed by 5 bases and J by 3 bases, 12 bases remained unmatched. The CDR3 DNA reads TGTGCCACCAGCTACTGGGGTAGCGGGAGAGGGACAGATACGCAGTATTTT. This translates into CATSYWGSGRGTDTQYF.

The rearrangement joins TRBV19 to TRBJ1-4, with D maybe TRBD1 (6 bases). Per germline, CDR1 LNHDA and CDR2 SQIVND (reference sequence). CDR3 length: 15 residues. V shed 3 bases and J shed 7 bases, with 15 bases lying between them. DNA of the CDR3: TGTGCCAGTAGTATTCACCCCACAGGGAGTGAAAAACTGTTTTTT. The encoded protein is CASSIHPTGSEKLFF.

CDR3 DNA sequence: TGTGCCAGCAGAGGAGCTGCTGAGGGCACAGATACGCAGTATTTT. Translation: CASRGAAEGTDTQYF. The V gene is TRBV6-5, the J gene TRBJ2-3; no definite D call. V dropped 6 bases and J dropped 1 base, with 14 bases sitting between them. CDR1 and CDR2 (germline): MNHEY, SVGAGI. The CDR3 extends over 15 amino acids.

This clone was seen only once. The V gene is TRBV7-9, the J gene TRBJ1-2; no definite D call. The CDR3 runs 11 residues. Germline CDR1 reads SEHNR; CDR2 reads FQNEAQ (reference sequence). Trimming took off 6 bases at V and 3 bases at J, with 5 bases between the two ends. As DNA, the CDR3 is TGTGCCAGCAGGGCTGACTATGGCTACACCTTC. It yields the protein CASRADYGYTF.

The genes are TRBV12-3 or TRBV12-4 and TRBJ1-3; D not certain. This CDR3 contains 13 residues. With 3 bases removed from V and 14 bases from J, the gap between germline ends came to 17 bases. CDR3 sequence (DNA): TGTGCCAGCAGTTTCGGCCCCGGGAGGGAATTATATTTT. Protein sequence: CASSFGPGRELYF.

This chain connects TRBV19 to TRBJ1-4; TRBD1 matches at 7 bases. V was clipped by 3 bases and J by 0 bases; unmatched bases: 4. Germline CDR1 is LNHDA and CDR2 is SQIVND (reference sequence). This CDR3 spans 16 amino acids. The CDR3 region is CASSILGTATNEKLFF. The CDR3 bases are TGTGCCAGTAGTATTCTTGGGACAGCAACTAATGAAAAACTGTTTTTT.

The chain links TRBV28 to TRBJ2-5, with 7 bases aligning to TRBD1. V was clipped by 4 bases and J by 5 bases; unmatched bases: 4. The CDR3 consists of 13 residues. Germline CDR1 and CDR2: MDHEN and SYDVKM. CDR3 protein: CASSSTGLETQYF. The CDR3 DNA sequence: TGTGCCAGCAGTTCGACAGGGTTGGAGACCCAGTACTTC.

The chain is built from TRBV28 and TRBJ2-7; TRBD2 matches 11 bases. There are 14 residues in the CDR3. Germline V lookup: CDR1 MDHEN, CDR2 SYDVKM. The junction had 6 bases not matched to a gene; V was cut back by 6 bases and J by 5 bases. Written as DNA, the CDR3 is TGTGCCAGCAGGTTAGCGGGAGGGTGGAACGAGCAGTACTTC. This encodes CASRLAGGWNEQYF.

On this clone itself: The sample contains more than one DNA sequence encoding this CDR3. This chain uses TRBV7-9 with TRBJ1-4; tentatively, D is TRBD1 (5 bases). Trimming stripped 1 base from V and 5 bases from J, with 8 bases between. The length of the CDR3 is 14 residues. Germline V lookup: CDR1 SEHNR, CDR2 FQNEAQ (reference sequence). CDR3 protein: CASSLGQGNEKLFF. The CDR3 bases are TGTGCCAGCAGCTTAGGTCAGGGCAATGAAAAACTGTTTTTT.

The count of this clone is one. The chain uses TRBV28 and TRBJ2-7; D may be TRBD1 (5 bases). With 3 bases removed from V and 2 bases from J, the gap between germline ends came to 14 bases. The length of the CDR3 is 15 residues. Germline loops: CDR1 MDHEN, CDR2 SYDVKM. The CDR3 loop reads CASSFQGPTPYEQYF. The CDR3 bases are TGTGCCAGCAGTTTCCAGGGCCCGACGCCCTACGAGCAGTACTTC.

V usage is TRBV27 and J usage is TRBJ2-3; possibly TRBD2 for D (6 bases). The V end lost 3 bases, the J end lost 0 bases, and 25 bases lay between the germline ends. CDR1 and CDR2 from the germline V gene are MNHEY and SMNVEV (reference sequence). This CDR3 comprises 20 residues. This CDR3 reads CASSFQGLVEIRDSTDTQYF. DNA for the CDR3: TGTGCCAGCAGTTTCCAGGGACTGGTTGAGATTCGGGATAGCACAGATACGCAGTATTTT.

The chain carries TRBV19 and TRBJ2-7; TRBD2 matches at 13 bases. The CDR3 runs 16 residues. The germline gives CDR1 LNHDA, CDR2 SQIVND (reference sequence). The junction had 4 bases not matched to a gene; V was cut back by 5 bases and J by 0 bases. CDR3 sequence: CASSSGLAGASYEQYF. The CDR3, as DNA: TGTGCCAGTAGTTCAGGACTAGCGGGGGCCTCCTACGAGCAGTACTTC.

This clone was detected once. V and J are TRBV19 and TRBJ1-2, with TRBD1 as a possible D gene (6 bases). This CDR3 has 14 residues. V gave up 7 bases and J gave up 3 bases, with 15 bases separating them. The germline V gene has CDR1 LNHDA and CDR2 SQIVND (reference sequence). For the CDR3, the DNA is TGTGCCAGTAATCCAGGGGATGGGTACTATGGCTACACCTTC. Translated: CASNPGDGYYGYTF.

The rearrangement uses TRBV9 and TRBJ2-5; 11 nucleotides align to TRBD2. Germline V lookup: CDR1 SGDLS, CDR2 YYNGEE. V lost 4 bases, J lost 5 bases, and 13 bases stayed unmatched. CDR3 length equals 17 residues. CDR3 sequence (DNA): TGTGCCAGCAGCCTTTTTAGTGGACTAGCGGGTGCGGAGACCCAGTACTTC. This codes for CASSLFSGLAGAETQYF.

The chain has TRBV27 and TRBJ1-4, with D unclear. The CDR3 covers 15 residues. Per germline, CDR1 MNHEY and CDR2 SMNVEV (reference sequence). Between the trimmed V and J ends, which lost 4 bases and 7 bases, there was a span of 16 bases. The CDR3 coding sequence is TGTGCCAGCAGTTCGACCGGGATGATGACTGAAAAACTGTTTTTT. Translation gives CASSSTGMMTEKLFF.

J is TRBJ2-7 and V is TRBV4-2; 8 positions match TRBD1. Germline values: CDR1 LGHNA, CDR2 YNFKEQ. Trimming cost V 0 bases and J 0 bases; bases outside gene matches: 4. This CDR3 spans 16 amino acids. For the CDR3, the DNA is TGTGCCAGCAGCCAAGATGGGGGGACAGGCTCCTACGAGCAGTACTTC. Translated, it gives CASSQDGGTGSYEQYF.

This chain uses TRBV27 with TRBJ2-7; D is possibly TRBD2 (6 bases). The CDR3 totals 13 residues. V lost 7 bases and J 1 base, leaving 11 bases between the germline ends. Germline V gene lookup returns CDR1 MNHEY and CDR2 SMNVEV (reference sequence). The CDR3 bases are TGTGCCAGCACCTCCGGGACTTCCTACGAGCAGTACTTC. Translation: CASTSGTSYEQYF.

The CDR3 loop reads CASSASSGSAYEQFF. As DNA, the CDR3 is TGTGCCAGCAGCGCGTCTAGCGGGAGCGCCTATGAGCAGTTCTTC. The chain is built from TRBV7-2 and TRBJ2-1, with 10 bases that match TRBD2. This CDR3 has 15 residues. With 5 bases clipped from V and 8 bases from J, the junction kept 9 bases outside the gene matches. Germline loops: CDR1 SGHTA, CDR2 FQGNSA.

The chain links TRBV11-2 to TRBJ2-1; D ambiguous. Germline lookup yields CDR1 SGHAT and CDR2 FQNNGV. This CDR3 comprises 13 residues. V was trimmed by 1 base and J by 8 bases, leaving 9 bases between them. The CDR3 DNA is TGTGCCAGCAGCTTAGGGCTAGGCGATGAGCAGTTCTTC. It is translated as CASSLGLGDEQFF. The full variable domain, rest sourced from reference TRBV11-2 and TRBJ2-1, is EAGVAQSPRYKIIEKRQSVAFWCNPISGHATLYWYQQILGQGPKLLIQFQNNGVVDDSQLPKDRFSAERLKGVDSTLKIQPAKLEDSAVYLCASSLGLGDEQFFGPGTRLTVL.

V and J are TRBV19 and TRBJ2-1; 10 nucleotides agree with TRBD2. The CDR3 sequence is 15 residues long. Looked up from germline, CDR1 is LNHDA and CDR2 is SQIVND (reference sequence). Losses at the gene ends were 2 bases for V and 7 bases for J; bases not matched to a gene: 5. CDR3 region: CASSIQAGGWNEQFF. In nucleotides, the CDR3 is TGTGCCAGTAGTATACAAGCGGGAGGGTGGAATGAGCAGTTCTTC.

The rearrangement uses TRBV3-1 (or the pseudogene TRBV3-2) and TRBJ2-7; no clear D. Germline assignment: CDR1 LGHDT and CDR2 YNNKEL (reference sequence). Trimming took 0 bases from V and 3 from J, leaving 18 bases between them. The CDR3 extends over 17 amino acids. DNA for the CDR3: TGTGCCAGCAGCCAAGACCCAGGCAAGCAAGAATACTACGAGCAGTACTTC. It yields the protein CASSQDPGKQEYYEQYF.

The chain is built from TRBV19 and TRBJ2-3, with D maybe TRBD2 (5 bases). The germline V gene has CDR1 LNHDA and CDR2 SQIVND (reference sequence). Trimming removed 3 bases from V and 4 bases from J, with 8 bases in between. The CDR3 is 13 residues long. The CDR3 spells CASSIREPDTQYF. The DNA for the CDR3 is TGTGCCAGTAGTATCCGGGAACCAGATACGCAGTATTTT.